This T cell receptor beta chain was sequenced during a study of blood T cell repertoires in COVID-19. In the study overall: The study drew acute and convalescent COVID-19 samples from the United States, Italy and Spain.

Sequenced by immunoSEQ multiplex PCR; TCRdb stores in-frame clones only, minus some. The table includes some 300,000 clones, 80% to 90% detected once. In Seattle, patients joined the study during active infection and were tracked longitudinally. This clone has a single count. V lost 0 bases to trimming and J lost 4 bases; unmatched junction nucleotides: 10. Per germline, CDR1 MGHRA and CDR2 YSYEKL. The CDR3 sequence is 17 residues long. Material: peripheral blood. The receptor's source is a woman between 50 and 59 years old with COVID-19, enrolled during active disease. J is TRBJ2-7 and V is TRBV4-1, with TRBD2 identical over 9 bases. The CDR3 loop reads CASSQEFSAGGPYEQYF. In DNA, the CDR3 is TGCGCCAGCAGCCAAGAGTTTTCGGCGGGAGGGCCTTACGAGCAGTACTTC.